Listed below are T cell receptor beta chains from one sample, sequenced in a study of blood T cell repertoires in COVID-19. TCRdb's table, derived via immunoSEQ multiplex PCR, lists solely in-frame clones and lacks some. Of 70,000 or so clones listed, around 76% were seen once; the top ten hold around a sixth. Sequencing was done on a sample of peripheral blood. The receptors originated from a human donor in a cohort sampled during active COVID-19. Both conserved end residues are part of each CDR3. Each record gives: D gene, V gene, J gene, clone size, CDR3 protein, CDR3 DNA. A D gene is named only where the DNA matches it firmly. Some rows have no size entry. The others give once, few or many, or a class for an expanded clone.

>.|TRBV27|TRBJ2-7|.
CASSQRRGPAYEQYF
TGTGCCAGCAGCCAAAGGAGGGGCCCAGCCTACGAGCAGTACTTC
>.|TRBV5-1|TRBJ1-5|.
CASSLGQFSNQPQHF
TGCGCCAGCAGCTTGGGGCAATTTAGCAATCAGCCCCAGCATTTT
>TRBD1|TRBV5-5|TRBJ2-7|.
CASSSGQGLYEQYF
TGTGCCAGCAGCTCAGGACAGGGACTCTACGAGCAGTACTTC
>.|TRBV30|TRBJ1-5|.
CAWAGASNQPQHF
TGTGCCTGGGCGGGGGCAAGCAATCAGCCCCAGCATTTT
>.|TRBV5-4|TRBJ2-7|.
CASSPGVTYEQYF
TGTGCCAGCAGCCCGGGGGTTACCTACGAGCAGTACTTC
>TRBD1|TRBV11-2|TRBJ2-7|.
CASSVTGTGGLMNSEQYF
TGTGCCAGCAGCGTAACCGGGACAGGGGGTTTGATGAATTCCGAGCAGTACTTC
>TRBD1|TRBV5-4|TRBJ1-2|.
CASSFGTGRLQGYTF
TGTGCCAGCAGCTTTGGGACAGGGAGGCTCCAGGGCTACACCTTC
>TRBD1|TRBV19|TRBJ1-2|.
CASSKGQPTGGYTF
TGTGCCAGTAGTAAGGGACAGCCTACAGGTGGCTACACCTTC
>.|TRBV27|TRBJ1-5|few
CASRPGFNQPQHF
TGTGCCAGCAGGCCAGGGTTCAATCAGCCCCAGCATTTT
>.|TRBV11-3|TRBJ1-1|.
CASSFLGVTEAFF
TGTGCCAGCAGCTTTTTGGGAGTGACTGAAGCTTTCTTT
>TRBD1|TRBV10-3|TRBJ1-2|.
CATTWADRDLLGYTF
TGTGCCACCACCTGGGCCGACAGGGACCTACTTGGCTACACCTTC
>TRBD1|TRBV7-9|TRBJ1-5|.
CASSLGQASNQPQHF
TGTGCCAGCAGCCTAGGACAGGCTAGCAATCAGCCCCAGCATTTT
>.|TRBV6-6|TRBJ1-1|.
CATTRGEDTEAFF
TGTGCCACCACCAGGGGAGAGGACACTGAAGCTTTCTTT
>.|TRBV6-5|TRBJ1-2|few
CASLGVPGEVYGYTF
TGTGCCAGCCTGGGTGTCCCGGGGGAGGTCTATGGCTACACCTTC
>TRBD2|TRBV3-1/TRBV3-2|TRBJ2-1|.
CASSSTSGERREQFF
TGTGCCAGCAGCTCGACTAGCGGGGAAAGACGAGAGCAGTTCTTC
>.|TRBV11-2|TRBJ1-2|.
CASSLVSSGGYTF
TGTGCCAGCAGCTTAGTCAGTAGCGGGGGCTACACCTTC
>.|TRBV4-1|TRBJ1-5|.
CASSPTGLHQPQHF
TGCGCCAGCAGTCCGACAGGTCTTCATCAGCCCCAGCATTTT
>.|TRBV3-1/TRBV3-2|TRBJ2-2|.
CASSQAVLGVAGELFF
TGTGCCAGCAGCCAAGCTGTGTTAGGGGTAGCCGGGGAGCTGTTTTTT
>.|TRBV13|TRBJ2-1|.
CASSFPSDNEQFF
TGTGCCAGCAGCTTTCCCAGTGACAATGAGCAGTTCTTC
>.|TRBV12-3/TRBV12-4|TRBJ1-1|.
CASSLYTEAFF
TGTGCCAGCAGCCTTTACACTGAAGCTTTCTTT
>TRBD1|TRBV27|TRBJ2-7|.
CASSLDGTGNYEQYF
TGTGCCAGCAGTTTGGACGGGACAGGGAACTACGAGCAGTACTTC
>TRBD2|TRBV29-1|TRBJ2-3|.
CSGGTRRDTQYF
TGCAGCGGCGGGACTAGACGAGATACGCAGTATTTT
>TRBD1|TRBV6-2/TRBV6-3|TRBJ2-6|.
CASSYSAGGSSGANVLTF
TGTGCCAGCAGTTACTCGGCAGGGGGTTCCTCTGGGGCCAACGTCCTGACTTTC
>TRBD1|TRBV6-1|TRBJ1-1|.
CASSAIGQGPLTPQAFF
TGTGCCAGCAGTGCGATTGGACAGGGACCATTGACCCCCCAGGCTTTCTTT
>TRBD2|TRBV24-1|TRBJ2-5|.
CATSDLHGLAGGPRYQETQYF
TGTGCCACCAGTGATTTGCACGGACTAGCGGGGGGGCCTCGGTACCAAGAGACCCAGTACTTC
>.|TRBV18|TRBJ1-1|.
CASSLSREEDTEAFF
TGTGCCAGCTCCCTAAGCAGGGAGGAGGACACTGAAGCTTTCTTT
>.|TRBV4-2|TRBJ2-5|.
CASSQGAGTQETQYF
TGTGCCAGCAGCCAAGGAGCGGGTACACAAGAGACCCAGTACTTC
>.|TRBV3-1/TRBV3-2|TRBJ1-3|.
CASSHGTGTGNTIYF
TGTGCCAGCAGCCATGGAACAGGGACTGGAAACACCATATATTTT
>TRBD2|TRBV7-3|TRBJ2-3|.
CASSSWDSGGAADTQYF
TGTGCCAGCAGCTCTTGGGATAGCGGGGGGGCCGCAGATACGCAGTATTTT
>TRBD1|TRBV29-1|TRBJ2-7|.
CSVATPWGTGAEQYF
TGCAGCGTTGCTACACCATGGGGCACAGGGGCCGAGCAGTACTTC
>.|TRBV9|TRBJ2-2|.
CASSTRTDLTGELFF
TGTGCCAGCAGCACCCGGACAGACCTCACCGGGGAGCTGTTTTTT
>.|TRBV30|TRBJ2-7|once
CAWSPNRPQAHEQYF
TGTGCCTGGAGTCCCAATAGACCTCAGGCCCACGAGCAGTACTTC
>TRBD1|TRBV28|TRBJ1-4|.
CASSTQGAPGKLFF
TGTGCCAGCAGTACCCAGGGGGCCCCCGGAAAACTGTTTTTT
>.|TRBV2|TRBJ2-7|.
CASTRVPNEQYF
TGTGCCAGCACCAGGGTTCCGAACGAGCAGTACTTC
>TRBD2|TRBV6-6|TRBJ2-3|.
CASSYRVAGGDTQYF
TGTGCCAGCAGTTACCGAGTAGCGGGGGGAGATACGCAGTATTTT
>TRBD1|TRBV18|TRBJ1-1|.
CASSPSDRATEAFF
TGTGCCAGCTCACCGTCGGACAGGGCCACTGAAGCTTTCTTT
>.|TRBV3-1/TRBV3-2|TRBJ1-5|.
CASSQREGDQPQHF
TGTGCCAGCAGCCAAAGGGAGGGGGATCAGCCCCAGCATTTT
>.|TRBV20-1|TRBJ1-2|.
CSAPTGYGYTF
TGCAGTGCCCCTACGGGGTACGGCTACACCTTC
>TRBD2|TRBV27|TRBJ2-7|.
CASSSGLAGHYEQYF
TGTGCCAGCAGTTCAGGACTAGCGGGTCACTACGAGCAGTACTTC
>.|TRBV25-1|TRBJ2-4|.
CASSEYTGLKNIQYF
TGTGCCAGCAGTGAATATACGGGGTTGAAAAACATTCAGTACTTC
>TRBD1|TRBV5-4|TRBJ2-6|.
CASSPPGGVAGANVLTF
TGTGCCAGCAGCCCCCCAGGGGGCGTGGCTGGGGCCAACGTCCTGACTTTC
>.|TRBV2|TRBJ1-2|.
CAGRAGDNHGYTF
TGTGCAGGGAGGGCTGGGGACAATCATGGCTACACCTTC
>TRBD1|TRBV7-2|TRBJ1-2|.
CASSRGQGARGYTF
TGTGCCAGCAGCAGAGGACAGGGGGCCCGTGGCTACACCTTC
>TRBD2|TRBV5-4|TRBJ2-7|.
CASSDGLAMAYEQYF
TGTGCCAGCAGCGATGGACTAGCGATGGCATACGAGCAGTACTTC
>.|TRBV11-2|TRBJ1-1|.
CASSLEQWNTEAFF
TGTGCCAGCAGCTTAGAACAGTGGAACACTGAAGCTTTCTTT
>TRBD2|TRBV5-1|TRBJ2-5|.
CASSLLAGIGKTQYF
TGCGCCAGCAGCCTCCTAGCGGGAATCGGGAAGACCCAGTACTTC
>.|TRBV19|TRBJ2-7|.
CASSSAGSSIEQYF
TGTGCCAGTAGCTCCGCGGGATCCTCTATCGAGCAGTACTTC
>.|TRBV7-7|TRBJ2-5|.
CASSSSFQETQYF
TGTGCCAGCAGCTCCTCCTTCCAAGAGACCCAGTACTTC
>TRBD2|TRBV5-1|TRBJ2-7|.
CASRLAGVGEQYF
TGCGCCAGCAGACTAGCGGGGGTTGGGGAGCAGTACTTC
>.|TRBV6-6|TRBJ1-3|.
CASTSLSDGNTIYF
TGTGCCAGCACCTCACTATCGGATGGAAACACCATATATTTT
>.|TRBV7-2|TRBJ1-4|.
CASTGSSGSEKLFF
TGTGCCAGCACCGGGTCCTCTGGGAGTGAAAAACTGTTTTTT
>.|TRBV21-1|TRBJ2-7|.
CASGQRSGF
TGTGCCAGCGGCCAAAGAAGTGGCTTC
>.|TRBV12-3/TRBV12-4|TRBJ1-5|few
CASSAGGPQHF
TGTGCCAGCAGTGCCGGTGGGCCCCAGCATTTT
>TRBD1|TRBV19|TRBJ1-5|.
CASSSQATGAPQHF
TGTGCCAGTAGTTCCCAGGCAACAGGGGCTCCCCAGCATTTT
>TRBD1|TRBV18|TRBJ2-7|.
CASSPDRGGEQYF
TGTGCCAGCTCACCGGACAGGGGCGGCGAGCAGTACTTC
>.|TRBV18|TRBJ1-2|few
CASSPGNRPSYGYTF
TGTGCCAGCTCACCCGGGAACAGACCGAGTTATGGCTACACCTTC